This is a list of T cell receptor beta chains from one sample in a study of identical twins. One entry per CDR3 protein results from TCRdb running MiXCR on the 5' RACE reads. The profile covers approximately 220,000 distinct CDR3 sequences, with 7.5% appearing a single time and less than 2.5% taken by the ten largest. This sample was shared with a second study, whose subject was yellow fever vaccine responses in identical twins.

The specimen sequenced was memory (CD45RO+) T cells sorted from blood. Every receptor here comes from a woman younger than 35 in good health. Each CDR3 is given with its conserved first and last residue. The order of the fields is V gene, J gene, CDR3 protein.

TRBV18	TRBJ2-7	CASSPTPVAGGLAGGKEQYF
TRBV5-5	TRBJ2-3	CASSFSPESDTQYF
TRBV5-1	TRBJ2-7	CASSYTTTLDRGNAQYF
TRBV7-9	TRBJ1-1	CASSLSAGLNTEAFF
TRBV11-2	TRBJ2-5	CASSLVRETQYF
TRBV20-1	TRBJ1-6	CSALAGTGGNSPLHF
TRBV11-1	TRBJ2-1	CASRTPSGGSYNEQFF
TRBV10-2	TRBJ2-7	CASSHDFSYEQYF
TRBV12-3/TRBV12-4	TRBJ2-6	CASRASGANVLTF
TRBV6-1	TRBJ2-7	CATGRLQGDLEQYF